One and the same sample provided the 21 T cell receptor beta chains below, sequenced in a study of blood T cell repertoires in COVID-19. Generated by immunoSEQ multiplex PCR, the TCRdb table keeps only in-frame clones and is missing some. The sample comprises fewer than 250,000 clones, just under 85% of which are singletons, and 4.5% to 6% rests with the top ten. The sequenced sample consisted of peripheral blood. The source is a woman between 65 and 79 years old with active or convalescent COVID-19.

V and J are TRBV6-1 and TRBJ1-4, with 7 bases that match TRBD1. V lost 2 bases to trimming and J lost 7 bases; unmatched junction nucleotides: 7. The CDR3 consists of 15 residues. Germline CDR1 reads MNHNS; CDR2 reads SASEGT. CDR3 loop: CASSEWTGGGEKLFF. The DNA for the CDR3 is TGTGCCAGCAGTGAATGGACAGGAGGGGGTGAAAAACTGTTTTTT.

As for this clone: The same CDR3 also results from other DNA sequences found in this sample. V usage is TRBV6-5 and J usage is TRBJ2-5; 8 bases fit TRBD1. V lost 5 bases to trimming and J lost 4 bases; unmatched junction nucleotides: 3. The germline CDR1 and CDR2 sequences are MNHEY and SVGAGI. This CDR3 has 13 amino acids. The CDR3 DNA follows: TGTGCCAGCAGTAGAGACAGGGGAGAGACCCAGTACTTC. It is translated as CASSRDRGETQYF.

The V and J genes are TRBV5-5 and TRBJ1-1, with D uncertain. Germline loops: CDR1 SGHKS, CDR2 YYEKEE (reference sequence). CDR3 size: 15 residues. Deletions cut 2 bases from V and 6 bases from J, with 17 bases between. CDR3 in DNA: TGTGCCAGCAGCTTTTTGGGGAGTATTAACGCTGAAGCTTTCTTT. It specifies CASSFLGSINAEAFF.

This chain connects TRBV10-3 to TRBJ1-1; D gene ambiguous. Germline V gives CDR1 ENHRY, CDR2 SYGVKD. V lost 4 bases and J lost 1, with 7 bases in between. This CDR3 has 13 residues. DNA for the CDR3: TGTGCCATCAGTGCAAGAGAGAACACTGAAGCTTTCTTT. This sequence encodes CAISARENTEAFF.

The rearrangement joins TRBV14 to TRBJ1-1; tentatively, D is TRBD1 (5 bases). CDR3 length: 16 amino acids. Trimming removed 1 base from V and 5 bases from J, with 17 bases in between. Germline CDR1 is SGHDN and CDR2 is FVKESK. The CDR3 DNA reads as TGTGCCAGCAGCCAAGGGGGGGAAGGATGGTATACTGAAGCTTTCTTT. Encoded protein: CASSQGGEGWYTEAFF.

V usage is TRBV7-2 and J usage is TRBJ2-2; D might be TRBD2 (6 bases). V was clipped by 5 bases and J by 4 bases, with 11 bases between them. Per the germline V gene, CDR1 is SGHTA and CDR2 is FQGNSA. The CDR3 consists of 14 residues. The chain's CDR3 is CASSHRRVTGELFF. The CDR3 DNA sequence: TGTGCCAGCAGCCATAGGAGGGTCACCGGGGAGCTGTTTTTT.

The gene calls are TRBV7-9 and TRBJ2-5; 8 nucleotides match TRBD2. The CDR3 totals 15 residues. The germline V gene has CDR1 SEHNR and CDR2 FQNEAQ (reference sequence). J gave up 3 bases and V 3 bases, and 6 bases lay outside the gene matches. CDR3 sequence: CASSFGGGPKETQYF. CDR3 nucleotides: TGTGCCAGCAGCTTCGGGGGGGGCCCTAAAGAGACCCAGTACTTC.

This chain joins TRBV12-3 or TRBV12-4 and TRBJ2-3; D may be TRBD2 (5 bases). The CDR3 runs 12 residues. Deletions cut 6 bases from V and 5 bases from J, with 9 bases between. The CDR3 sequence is CASRVGLDTQYF. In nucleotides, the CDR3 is TGTGCCAGCAGGGTCGGACTAGATACGCAGTATTTT.

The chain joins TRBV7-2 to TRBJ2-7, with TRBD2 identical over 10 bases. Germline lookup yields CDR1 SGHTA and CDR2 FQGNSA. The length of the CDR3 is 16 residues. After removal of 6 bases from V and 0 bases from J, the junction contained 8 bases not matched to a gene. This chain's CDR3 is CASSSSGSPSSYEQYF. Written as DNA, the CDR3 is TGTGCCAGCAGTTCTAGCGGGAGTCCCAGCTCCTACGAGCAGTACTTC.

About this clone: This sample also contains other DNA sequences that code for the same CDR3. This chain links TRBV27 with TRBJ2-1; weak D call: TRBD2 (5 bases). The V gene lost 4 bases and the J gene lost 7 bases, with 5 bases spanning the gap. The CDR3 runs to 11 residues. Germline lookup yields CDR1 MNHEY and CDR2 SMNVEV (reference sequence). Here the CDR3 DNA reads TGTGCCAGCAGTTCGGGGAATGAGCAGTTCTTC. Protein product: CASSSGNEQFF.

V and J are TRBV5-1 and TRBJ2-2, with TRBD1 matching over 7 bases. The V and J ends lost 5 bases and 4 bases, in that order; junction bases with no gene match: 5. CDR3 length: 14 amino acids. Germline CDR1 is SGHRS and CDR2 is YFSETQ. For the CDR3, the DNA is TGCGCCAGCAGAACCGGGACAGTCACCGGGGAGCTGTTTTTT. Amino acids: CASRTGTVTGELFF.

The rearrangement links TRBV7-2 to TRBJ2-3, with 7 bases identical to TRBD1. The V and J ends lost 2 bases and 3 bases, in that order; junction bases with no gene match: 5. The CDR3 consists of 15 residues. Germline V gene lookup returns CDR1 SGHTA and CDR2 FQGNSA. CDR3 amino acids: CASSLNRGATDTQYF. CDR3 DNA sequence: TGTGCCAGCAGCTTAAACAGGGGCGCGACAGATACGCAGTATTTT.

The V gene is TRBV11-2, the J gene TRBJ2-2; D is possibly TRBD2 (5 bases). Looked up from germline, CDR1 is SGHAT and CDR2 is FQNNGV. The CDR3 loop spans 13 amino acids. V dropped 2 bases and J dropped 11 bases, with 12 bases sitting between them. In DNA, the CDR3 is TGTGCCAGCAGCTTACGTATGCTAGCTGAGCTGTTTTTT. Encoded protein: CASSLRMLAELFF.

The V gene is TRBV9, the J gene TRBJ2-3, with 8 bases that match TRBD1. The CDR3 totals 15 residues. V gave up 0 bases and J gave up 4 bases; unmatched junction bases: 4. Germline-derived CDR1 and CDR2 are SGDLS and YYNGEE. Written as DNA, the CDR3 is TGTGCCAGCAGCGTAGGACAGGGGAAAGCAGATACGCAGTATTTT. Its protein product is CASSVGQGKADTQYF.

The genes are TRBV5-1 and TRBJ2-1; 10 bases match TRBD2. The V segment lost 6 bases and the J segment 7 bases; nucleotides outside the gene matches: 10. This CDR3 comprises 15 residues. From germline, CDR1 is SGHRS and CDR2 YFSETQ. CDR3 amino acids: CASTSGLAGVNEQFF. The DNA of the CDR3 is TGCGCCAGCACCTCCGGGCTAGCGGGAGTGAATGAGCAGTTCTTC.

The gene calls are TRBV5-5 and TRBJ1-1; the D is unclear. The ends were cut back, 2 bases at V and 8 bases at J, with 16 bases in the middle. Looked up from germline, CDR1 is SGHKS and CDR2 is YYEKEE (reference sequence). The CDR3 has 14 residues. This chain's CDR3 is CASSFSPLGREAFF. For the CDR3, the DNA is TGTGCCAGCAGCTTTTCTCCCCTGGGGAGGGAAGCTTTCTTT.

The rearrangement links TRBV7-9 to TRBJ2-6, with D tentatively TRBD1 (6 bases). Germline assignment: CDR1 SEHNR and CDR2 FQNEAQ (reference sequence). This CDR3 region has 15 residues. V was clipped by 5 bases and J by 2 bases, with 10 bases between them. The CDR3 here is CASSRQDAGANVLTF. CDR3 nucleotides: TGTGCCAGCAGCCGACAGGACGCTGGGGCCAACGTCCTGACTTTC.

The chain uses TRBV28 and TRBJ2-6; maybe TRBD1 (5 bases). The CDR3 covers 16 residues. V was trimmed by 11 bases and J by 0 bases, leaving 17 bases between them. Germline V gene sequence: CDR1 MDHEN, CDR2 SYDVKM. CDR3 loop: CAGSGFSSSGANVLTF. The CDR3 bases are TGTGCCGGATCAGGGTTTTCTAGCTCTGGGGCCAACGTCCTGACTTTC.

CDR3 residues: CASSKGTSGLKENEQFF. The CDR3 DNA is TGTGCCAGCAGCAAGGGGACTAGCGGCCTCAAAGAGAATGAGCAGTTCTTC. V and J are TRBV7-9 and TRBJ2-1, with TRBD2 matching over 11 bases. V was clipped by 5 bases and J by 7 bases; unmatched bases: 13. The length of the CDR3 is 17 residues. Germline V gene lookup returns CDR1 SEHNR and CDR2 FQNEAQ (reference sequence).

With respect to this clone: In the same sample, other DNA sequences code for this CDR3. The CDR3 spells CASRLDRGYTF. In nucleotides, the CDR3 is TGTGCCAGTAGGCTGGACAGGGGCTACACCTTC. This rearrangement joins TRBV19 to TRBJ1-2, with 7 positions matching TRBD1. The CDR3 contains 11 residues. The V segment lost 6 bases and the J segment 8 bases; nucleotides outside the gene matches: 3. The V gene's germline CDR1 is LNHDA and CDR2 SQIVND (reference sequence).

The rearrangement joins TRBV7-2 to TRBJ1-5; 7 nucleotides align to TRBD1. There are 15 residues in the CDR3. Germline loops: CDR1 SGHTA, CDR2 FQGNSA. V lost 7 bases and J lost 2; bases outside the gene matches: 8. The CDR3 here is CASTLYRGGNQPQHF. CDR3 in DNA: TGTGCCAGCACCCTTTACAGGGGTGGCAATCAGCCCCAGCATTTT.